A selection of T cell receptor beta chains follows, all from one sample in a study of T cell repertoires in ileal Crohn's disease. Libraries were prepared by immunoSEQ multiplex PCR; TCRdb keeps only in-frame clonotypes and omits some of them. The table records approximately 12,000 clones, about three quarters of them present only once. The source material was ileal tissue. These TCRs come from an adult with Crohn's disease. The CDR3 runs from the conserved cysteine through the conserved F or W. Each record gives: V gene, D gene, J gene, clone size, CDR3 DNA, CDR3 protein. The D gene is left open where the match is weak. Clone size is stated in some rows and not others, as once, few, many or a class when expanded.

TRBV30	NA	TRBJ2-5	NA	TGTGCCTGGACCCCAGGGAGGGAGACCCAGTACTTC	CAWTPGRETQYF
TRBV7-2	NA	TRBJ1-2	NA	TGTGCCAGCAGCCCGATTGAGTTCCCTAACTATGGCTACACCTTC	CASSPIEFPNYGYTF
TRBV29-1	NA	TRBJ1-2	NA	TGCAGCGTAACCCAGTTCGACTATGGCTACACCTTC	CSVTQFDYGYTF
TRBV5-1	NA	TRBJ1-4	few	TGCGCCAGCAGCTCCAGGGTCGGCGAAAAACTGTTTTTT	CASSSRVGEKLFF
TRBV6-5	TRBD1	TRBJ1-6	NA	TGTGCCAGCACGACAGGGAATTCACCCCTCCACTTT	CASTTGNSPLHF
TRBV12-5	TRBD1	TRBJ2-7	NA	TGTGCTAGTGGCTCCGGACAGGGAACTTCCTACGAGCAGTACTTC	CASGSGQGTSYEQYF
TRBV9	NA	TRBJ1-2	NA	TGTGCCAGCAGCAAACGGGAGAGGGCCGATTATGGCTACACCTTC	CASSKRERADYGYTF
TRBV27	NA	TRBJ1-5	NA	TGTGCCAGCAGTGCTCAAGGTCCCGGGTTTGGCAATCAGCCCCAGCATTTT	CASSAQGPGFGNQPQHF
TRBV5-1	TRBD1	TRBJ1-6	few	TGCGCCAGCAGCCCGTCGGGACAGGGGGACAATTCACCCCTCCACTTT	CASSPSGQGDNSPLHF
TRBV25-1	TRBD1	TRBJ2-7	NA	TGTGCCAGCACCATGGCTGGGACAGGGGGTGAGTACTTC	CASTMAGTGGEYF
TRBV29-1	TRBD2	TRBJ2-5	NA	TGCAGCGTTGCTAGCGGGGGAGCCCAAGAGACCCAGTACTTC	CSVASGGAQETQYF
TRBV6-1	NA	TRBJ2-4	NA	TGTGCCAGCTTAGCGATGGAAAACATTCAGTACTTC	CASLAMENIQYF
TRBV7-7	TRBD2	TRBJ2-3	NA	TGTGCCAGCAGCCCAGGAAGCGGGGGGGCCCTGAGTACGCAGTATTTT	CASSPGSGGALSTQYF
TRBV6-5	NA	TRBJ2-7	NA	TGTGCCAGCTGCGTGGGGCTATACGCTAGCGAGCAGTACTTC	CASCVGLYASEQYF
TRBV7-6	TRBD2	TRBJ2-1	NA	TGTGCCAGCAGCTCTGCCCGGGGGGTCTACAATGAGCAGTTCTTC	CASSSARGVYNEQFF
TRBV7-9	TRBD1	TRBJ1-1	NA	TGTGCCAGCAGCGGACAGGGGACGGGAAACTGGAACACTGAAGCTTTCTTT	CASSGQGTGNWNTEAFF
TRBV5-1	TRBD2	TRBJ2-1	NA	TGCGCCAGCAGCTTGTCCAGCGGGGGATACAATGAGCAGTTCTTC	CASSLSSGGYNEQFF
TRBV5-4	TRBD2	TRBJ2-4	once	TGTGCCAGCAGCCCGGGTAGGGCGGGGGGGCCGGGAAACATTCAGTACTTC	CASSPGRAGGPGNIQYF
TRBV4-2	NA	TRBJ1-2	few	TGTGCCAGCGCGGGAGGGGTGGGGGGCTACACCTTC	CASAGGVGGYTF
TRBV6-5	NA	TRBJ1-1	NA	TGTGCCAGCAGCTACAGGGAGATGAACACTGAAGCTTTCTTT	CASSYREMNTEAFF
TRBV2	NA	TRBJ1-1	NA	TGTGCCAGCAGTGTTAGGAGCACTGAAGCTTTCTTT	CASSVRSTEAFF
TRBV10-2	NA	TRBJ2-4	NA	TGCGCCAGCAGTGACACTAGGGGGGGTCATTGGAACATTCAGTACTTC	CASSDTRGGHWNIQYF
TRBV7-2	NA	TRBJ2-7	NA	TGTGCCAGCAGCTTTGGTAGTTTCATCTCCTACGAGCAGTACTTC	CASSFGSFISYEQYF
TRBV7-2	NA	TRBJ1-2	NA	TGTGCCAGCAGCCCTAGGTCGGCAGGGTACAACTATGGCTACACCTTC	CASSPRSAGYNYGYTF
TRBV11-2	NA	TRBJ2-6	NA	TGTGCCAGCAGCCGCGTCGCTCAGGGTGGTGGGGCCAACGTCCTGACTTTC	CASSRVAQGGGANVLTF
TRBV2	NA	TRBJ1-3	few	TGTGCCAGCAGTGCCCAGGCGATCTCTGGAAACACCATATATTTT	CASSAQAISGNTIYF